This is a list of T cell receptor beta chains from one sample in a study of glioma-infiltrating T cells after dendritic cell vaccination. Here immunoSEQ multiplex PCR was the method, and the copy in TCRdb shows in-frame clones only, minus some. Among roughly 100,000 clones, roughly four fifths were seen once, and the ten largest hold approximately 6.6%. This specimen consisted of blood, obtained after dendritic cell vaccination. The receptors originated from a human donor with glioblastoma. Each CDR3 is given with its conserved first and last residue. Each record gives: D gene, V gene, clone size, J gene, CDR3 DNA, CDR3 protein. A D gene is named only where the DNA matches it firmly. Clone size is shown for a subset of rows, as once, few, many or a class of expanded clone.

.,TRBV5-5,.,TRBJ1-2,TGTGCCAGCAGCTTGGTCCCCCGGGGGAACTATGGCTACACCTTC,CASSLVPRGNYGYTF
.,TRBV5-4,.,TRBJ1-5,TGTGCCAGCAGCCGGGCCGGGGATAGCAATCAGCCCCAGCATTTT,CASSRAGDSNQPQHF
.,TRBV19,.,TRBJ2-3,TGTGCCAGTAGTCTGACTAGGGGCACAGATACGCAGTATTTT,CASSLTRGTDTQYF
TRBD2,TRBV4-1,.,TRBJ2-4,TGCGCCAGCAGCCAACCGACTAGCGGGGGGAAAAACATTCAGTACTTC,CASSQPTSGGKNIQYF
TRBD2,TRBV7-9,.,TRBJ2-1,TGTGCCAGCAGCTTAGTACTAGCGGGGAACTACAATGAGCAGTTCTTC,CASSLVLAGNYNEQFF
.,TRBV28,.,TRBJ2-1,TGTGCCAGCCGGGCCAGGGAAAGTGGTGAGCAGTTCTTC,CASRARESGEQFF
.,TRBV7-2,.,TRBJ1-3,TGTGCCAGCAGCTTACGGGATGGGGGAAACACCATATATTTT,CASSLRDGGNTIYF
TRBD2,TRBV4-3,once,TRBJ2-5,TGCGCCAGCAGCCAAGATGGCGGGGGGGCAGGGACCCAGTACTTC,CASSQDGGGAGTQYF
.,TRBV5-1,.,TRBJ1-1,TGCGCCAGCAGCTTGGACGCAGGAAAAACGACTGAAGCTTTCTTT,CASSLDAGKTTEAFF
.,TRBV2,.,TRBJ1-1,TGTGCCAGCAGGAGGGGGGACTACATGAACACTGAAGCTTTCTTT,CASRRGDYMNTEAFF
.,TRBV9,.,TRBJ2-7,TGTGCCAGCAGCGTAAGTCCGCAGGGAATGATCTACGAGCAGTACTTC,CASSVSPQGMIYEQYF
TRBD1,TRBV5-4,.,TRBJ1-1,TGTGCCAGCAAGGGAAGGGACAGACAGAACACTGAAGCTTTCTTT,CASKGRDRQNTEAFF
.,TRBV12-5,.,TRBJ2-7,TGTGCTAGTGGTTATAGTCCCGGAGGAGTCTCCTACGAGCAGTACTTC,CASGYSPGGVSYEQYF
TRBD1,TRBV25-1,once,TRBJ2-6,TGTGCCAGCAGTGGGGCAGACAGGGTTGGCGGGGCCAACGTCCTGACTTTC,CASSGADRVGGANVLTF
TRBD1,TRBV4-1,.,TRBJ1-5,TGCGCCAGCAGCCAAGAACTCGGCGGACAGGGACGGAATCAGCCCCAGCATTTT,CASSQELGGQGRNQPQHF
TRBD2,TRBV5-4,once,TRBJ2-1,TGTGCCAGCAGCTTCGGGGGGGCGGGCAATGAGCAGTTCTTC,CASSFGGAGNEQFF
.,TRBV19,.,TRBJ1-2,TGTGCCAGTAGTATGGGGGGTAACTATGGCTACACCTTC,CASSMGGNYGYTF
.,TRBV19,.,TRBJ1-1,TGTGCCAGTACCATAGGGGAAAGAGCTGAAGCTTTCTTT,CASTIGERAEAFF
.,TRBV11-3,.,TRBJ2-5,TGTGCCAGCAGCTTGGGGGGGACAGGAGAGACCCAGTACTTC,CASSLGGTGETQYF
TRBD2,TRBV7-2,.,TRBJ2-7,TGTGCCAGCGAACTTGCGGGGGGAGAGCAGTACTTC,CASELAGGEQYF
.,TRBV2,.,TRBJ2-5,TGTGCCAGCAATAAACTAGCTGCAGAGACCCAGTACTTC,CASNKLAAETQYF
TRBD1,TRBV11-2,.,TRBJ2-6,TGTGCCAGCAGCTTAGTTCCGATACGACAGGGACCCTTCAACGTCCTGACTTTC,CASSLVPIRQGPFNVLTF
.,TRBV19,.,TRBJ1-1,TGTGCCAGTAGCTGGACACCGATGAACACTGAAGCTTTCTTT,CASSWTPMNTEAFF
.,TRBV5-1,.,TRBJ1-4,TGCGCCAGCAGCTTGGACGGACAGCCAACTAATGAAAAACTGTTTTTT,CASSLDGQPTNEKLFF
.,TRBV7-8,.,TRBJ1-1,TGTGCCAGCAGCTTAGAAGCGACAGCCCATCTTGAAGCTTTCTTT,CASSLEATAHLEAFF
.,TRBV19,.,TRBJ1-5,TGTGCCAGTAGTCCTTCCTACAGGAATAGCAATCAGCCCCAGCATTTT,CASSPSYRNSNQPQHF
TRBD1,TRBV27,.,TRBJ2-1,TGTGCCAGCAGTCCGCGGACAGGGCGCAATGAGCAGTTCTTC,CASSPRTGRNEQFF
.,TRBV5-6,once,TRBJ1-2,TGTGCCAGCAGCACTGGTCTCCTACCTTCGTCAGGCTACACCTTC,CASSTGLLPSSGYTF
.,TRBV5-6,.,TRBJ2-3,TGTGCCAGCAGCCGAACAGGGAAAGGATCAGATACGCAGTATTTT,CASSRTGKGSDTQYF
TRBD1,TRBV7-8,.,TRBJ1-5,TGTGCCAGCAGCTTAGGGGACAGGGATCAGCCCCAGCATTTT,CASSLGDRDQPQHF
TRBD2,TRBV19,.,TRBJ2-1,TGTGCCAGTAGTACTAGCGGGGGTTCAAATGAGCAGTTCTTC,CASSTSGGSNEQFF
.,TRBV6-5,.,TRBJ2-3,TGTGCCAGCACCTCGGTAGATACGCAGTATTTT,CASTSVDTQYF
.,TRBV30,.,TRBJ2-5,TGTGCCTGGAGTCCATACTTAGAGACCCAGTACTTC,CAWSPYLETQYF
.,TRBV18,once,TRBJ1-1,TGTGCCAGCTCACTTGGGGGGGCGAACACTGAAGCTTTCTTT,CASSLGGANTEAFF
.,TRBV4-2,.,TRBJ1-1,TGTGCCAGCAGCCAAGCCTACAAGGTGGAGGACACTGAAGCTTTCTTT,CASSQAYKVEDTEAFF
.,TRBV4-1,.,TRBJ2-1,TGCGCCAGCAGCCTAAATAACCTTCCAGAGATCGGAAGTGAGGGTAATGAGCAGTTCTTC,CASSLNNLPEIGSEGNEQFF
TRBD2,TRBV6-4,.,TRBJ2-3,TGTGCCAGCAGTAAGGCTAGCGGAGGCACAGATACGCAGTATTTT,CASSKASGGTDTQYF
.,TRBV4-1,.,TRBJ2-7,TGCGCCAGCAGCCTCCATAGGACAGCTTACCAGTACTTC,CASSLHRTAYQYF
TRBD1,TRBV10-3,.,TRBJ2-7,TGTGCCATCAGTGGAGGGGACAGGGCCTACGAGCAGTACTTC,CAISGGDRAYEQYF
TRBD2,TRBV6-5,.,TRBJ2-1,TGTGCCAGCAGTTACGGGGGGGCTAGCGGGGGGTTTTTCTTC,CASSYGGASGGFFF
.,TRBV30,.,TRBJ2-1,TGTGCCTGGAGACAGAGATGGAGGGACTACAATGAGCAGTTCTTC,CAWRQRWRDYNEQFF
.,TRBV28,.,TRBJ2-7,TGTGCCAGCAGTTTAAAGACGGGACAAGCTTCCTACGAGCAGTACTTC,CASSLKTGQASYEQYF